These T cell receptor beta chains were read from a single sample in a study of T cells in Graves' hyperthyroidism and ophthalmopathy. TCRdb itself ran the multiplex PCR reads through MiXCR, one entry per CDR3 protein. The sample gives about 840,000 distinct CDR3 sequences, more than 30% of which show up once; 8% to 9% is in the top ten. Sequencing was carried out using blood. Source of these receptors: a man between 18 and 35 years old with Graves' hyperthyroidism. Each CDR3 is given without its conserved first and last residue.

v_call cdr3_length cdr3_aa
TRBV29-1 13 SVGGGRQELETQY
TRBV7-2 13 ASSLDLQGQETQY
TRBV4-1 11 ASSLQWTGELF
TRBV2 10 ASSPTGDTIY
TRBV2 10 ASNPSGNTIY
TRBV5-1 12 ASTRVGTDDTQH
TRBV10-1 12 ASSKRGRTDTQY
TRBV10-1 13 ASSDSADRREKLF
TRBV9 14 ASSRRGPALNTEAF
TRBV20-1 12 SARSRQVNTEAF
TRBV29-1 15 SALRQGEVTGANVLT
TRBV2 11 ASSYDREEKLF
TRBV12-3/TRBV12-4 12 ASSGSQGKETQY
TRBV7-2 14 ASSRRSTGMNTEAF
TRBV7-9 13 ASSETENYEQPQH
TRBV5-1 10 ASRAYSYEQY
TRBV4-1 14 ASSQGSGRDSYEQY
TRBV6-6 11 ASSTQSYYEQY
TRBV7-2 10 ASSLGNRGAF
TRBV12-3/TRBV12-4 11 ASSRQGTYGYT
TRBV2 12 ASKSGSGYNEQF
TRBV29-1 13 ASSLPGAMVDEQY
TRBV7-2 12 ASSFGTSGNEQY
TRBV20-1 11 SVGPSGQREQY
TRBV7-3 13 ASSLIRDSGNTIY
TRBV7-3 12 ASSLRGGTGELF
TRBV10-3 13 AISESVTGNSPLH
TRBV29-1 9 SVEAGSEQY
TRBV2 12 ASSPGTASYEQY
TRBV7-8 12 ASSYRGENEKLF
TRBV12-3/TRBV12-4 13 ASMELTVGNTEAF
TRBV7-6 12 ASLGDRGPYEQY
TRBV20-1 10 SASQANTEAF
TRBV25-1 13 ASSVPGQGLYGYT
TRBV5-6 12 ASSLDPADEKLF
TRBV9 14 ASSVATGDVGQPQH